The 16 T cell receptor beta chains below were found in one sample sequenced in a study of blood T cell repertoires in COVID-19. Data came from immunoSEQ multiplex PCR; TCRdb stores just in-frame clones and leaves some out. The sample contains about 62,000 clones, around 82% of which appear only once. Input material: peripheral blood. These receptor sequences come from a human donor in a cohort sampled during active COVID-19.

J is TRBJ2-1 and V is TRBV4-2; D possibly corresponds to TRBD2 (7 bases). The CDR3 spans 17 residues. V was pared by 1 base and J by 1 base, with 14 bases between. CDR1 and CDR2 (germline): LGHNA, YNFKEQ. CDR3 coding DNA: TGTGCCAGCAGCCAAGTGGGGGGAGGGGGATCCTACAATGAGCAGTTCTTC. Its protein product is CASSQVGGGGSYNEQFF.

With regard to this clone: At one end the junction does not follow the germline gene, possibly because of a read error. This chain joins TRBV2 and TRBJ2-7; D is uncertain. The CDR3 covers 11 residues. Looked up from germline, CDR1 is SNHLY and CDR2 is FYNNEI. CDR3 residues: CASSEEVERYF. The CDR3 DNA follows: TGTGCCAGCAGTGAAGAAGTGGAGCGGTACTTC.

The chain couples TRBV18 to TRBJ2-1; the match to TRBD2 covers 11 bases. V lost 0 bases and J lost 6; bases outside the gene matches: 4. The CDR3 has 16 amino acids. Germline V lookup: CDR1 KGHSH, CDR2 LQKENI. CDR3 in DNA: TGTGCCAGCTCACCACCAGGGACTAGCGGACCCAATGAGCAGTTCTTC. It is translated as CASSPPGTSGPNEQFF. Based on the CDR3 plus reference TRBV18 and TRBJ2-1, the full variable domain is NAGVMQNPRHLVRRRGQEARLRCSPMKGHSHVYWYRQLPEEGLKFMVYLQKENIIDESGMPKERFSAEFPKEGPSILRIQQVVRGDSAAYFCASSPPGTSGPNEQFFGPGTRLTVL.

The gene calls are TRBV3-1 (or the pseudogene TRBV3-2) and TRBJ2-6; 7 bases are shared with TRBD1. Germline V gives CDR1 LGHDT, CDR2 YNNKEL (reference sequence). This CDR3 has 16 residues. J lost 4 bases, V lost 3 bases, and 6 bases had no gene match. CDR3 sequence reads: CASSHNRGSGANVLTF. As DNA, the CDR3 is TGTGCCAGCAGCCACAACAGGGGATCCGGGGCCAACGTCCTGACTTTC.

This clone was observed a few times. This chain joins TRBV2 and TRBJ2-7; 7 nucleotides line up with TRBD1. The CDR3 extends over 13 amino acids. V trimming: 7 bases; J trimming: 0 bases; junction bases outside the gene matches: 3. Germline V gives CDR1 SNHLY, CDR2 FYNNEI. The CDR3 loop reads CASNRDSSYEQYF. CDR3 DNA: TGTGCCAGCAATCGGGACAGCTCCTACGAGCAGTACTTC.

This CDR3 is CASRKESSYNEQFF. DNA of the CDR3: TGTGCCAGCAGAAAGGAGAGCTCCTACAATGAGCAGTTCTTC. The chain uses TRBV6-6 and TRBJ2-1; unclear D gene. The germline V gene has CDR1 MNHNY and CDR2 SVGAGI (reference sequence). The ends were cut back, 6 bases at V and 0 bases at J, with 9 bases in the middle. CDR3 length equals 14 residues.

This chain joins TRBV25-1 and TRBJ1-1; 8 nucleotides match TRBD1. V shed 3 bases and J 1 base; nucleotides not matched to a gene: 4. There are 15 residues in the CDR3. CDR1 is MGHDK, CDR2 SYGVNS, per germline. CDR3 sequence: CASSDWTGWNTEAFF. Here the CDR3 DNA reads TGTGCCAGCAGTGACTGGACAGGGTGGAACACTGAAGCTTTCTTT. Complete variable domain (other parts from reference TRBV25-1 and TRBJ1-1): EADIYQTPRYLVIGTGKKITLECSQTMGHDKMYWYQQDPGMELHLIHYSYGVNSTEKGDLSSESTVSRIRTEHFPLTLESARPSHTSQYLCASSDWTGWNTEAFFGQGTRLTVV.

The CDR3 spells CASSLIGTSGQETQYF. The DNA for the CDR3 is TGCGCCAGCAGCTTGATCGGGACTAGCGGACAAGAGACCCAGTACTTC. This chain connects TRBV5-1 to TRBJ2-5; 11 nucleotides agree with TRBD2. V was clipped by 1 base and J by 2 bases; unmatched bases: 4. The germline CDR1 and CDR2 sequences are SGHRS and YFSETQ. The CDR3 is 16 amino acids.

The J gene is TRBJ1-6, the V gene TRBV5-1, with D maybe TRBD1 (6 bases). V was cut by 4 bases and J by 7 bases, with 21 bases left in between. From germline, CDR1 is SGHRS and CDR2 YFSETQ. The CDR3 is 17 residues long. The CDR3 protein is CASSPAGRRQANSPLHF. The CDR3 region has the DNA TGCGCCAGCAGCCCGGCTGGTCGGCGACAGGCCAATTCACCCCTCCACTTT.

V is TRBV9 and J is TRBJ1-2; TRBD1 is a possible D gene (5 bases). CDR3 length: 16 residues. Germline loops: CDR1 SGDLS, CDR2 YYNGEE. Deletions cut 0 bases from V and 8 bases from J, with 20 bases between. CDR3 in amino acids: CASSVGGTGSVGGYTF. In DNA, the CDR3 is TGTGCCAGCAGCGTAGGGGGAACAGGATCTGTAGGCGGCTACACCTTC.

This clone was recorded a few times. This rearrangement joins TRBV7-9 to TRBJ2-7; perhaps TRBD1 as D (6 bases). V shed 3 bases and J shed 1 base, with 10 bases lying between them. The CDR3 extends over 14 amino acids. Germline assignment: CDR1 SEHNR and CDR2 FQNEAQ (reference sequence). CDR3 loop: CASSFRTESYEQYF. The CDR3 DNA follows: TGTGCCAGCAGCTTCCGGACAGAGTCCTACGAGCAGTACTTC.

V usage is TRBV7-2 and J usage is TRBJ2-3, with D possibly being TRBD2 (6 bases). With 6 bases removed from V and 0 bases from J, the gap between germline ends came to 16 bases. CDR3 length: 16 amino acids. The germline CDR1 and CDR2 sequences are SGHTA and FQGNSA. The CDR3: CASRKGGGTSTDTQYF. For the CDR3, the DNA is TGTGCCAGCAGGAAAGGCGGCGGGACGAGCACAGATACGCAGTATTTT.

This chain joins TRBV18 and TRBJ1-2, with 9 bases matching TRBD1. The CDR3 is made up of 15 amino acids. The J segment lost 3 bases and the V segment lost 3 bases, leaving 5 bases of the junction unmatched. The germline gives CDR1 KGHSH, CDR2 LQKENI. The CDR3 here is CASSPGQGRYYGYTF. The CDR3 bases are TGTGCCAGCTCACCGGGACAGGGCAGATACTATGGCTACACCTTC.

The chain has TRBV5-1 and TRBJ1-3; D gene unclear. Germline CDR1 SGHRS, CDR2 YFSETQ. This CDR3 spans 15 amino acids. The germline V and J ends were trimmed by 0 bases and 0 bases, with 7 bases remaining between them. This CDR3 reads CASSLGPSSGNTIYF. CDR3 in DNA: TGCGCCAGCAGCTTGGGCCCGAGCTCTGGAAACACCATATATTTT.

The rearrangement links TRBV5-8 to TRBJ1-2; weak D call: TRBD1 (6 bases). CDR3 size: 15 residues. The ends were cut back, 4 bases at V and 0 bases at J, with 13 bases in the middle. CDR1 and CDR2 from the germline V gene are SGHTS and YDEGEE. The CDR3: CASSPGQLANYGYTF. The DNA of the CDR3 is TGTGCCAGCAGCCCCGGACAGTTAGCTAACTATGGCTACACCTTC.

The rearrangement joins TRBV6-5 to TRBJ1-4; weak D call: TRBD1 (6 bases). V was clipped by 8 bases and J by 7 bases, with 14 bases between them. This CDR3 has 13 residues. The germline gives CDR1 MNHEY, CDR2 SVGAGI. The CDR3 sequence: CASHTGLGEKLFF. The CDR3 coding sequence is TGTGCCAGCCATACAGGGTTGGGTGAAAAACTGTTTTTT.